These 26 T cell receptor beta chains were sequenced from one sample in a study of OX40 agonist ivuxolimab in advanced cancers. Assay used: immunoSEQ multiplex PCR; TCRdb lists only in-frame clones, some missing. The table lists approximately 45,000 clones, 85% to 95% of them singletons. The sample was CD4+ or CD8+ T cells sorted from blood, taken in a trial of the OX40 agonist ivuxolimab. The receptors stem from an adult with an advanced solid tumor such as melanoma, head and neck, liver or kidney cancer.

The chain links TRBV6-1 to TRBJ2-2; D is unresolved. The CDR3 length is 12 residues. CDR1 and CDR2 from the germline V gene are MNHNS and SASEGT. V shed 11 bases and J shed 8 bases, with 15 bases lying between them. Here the CDR3 DNA reads TGTGCCGCCCACTTCCATGGGGGGGAGCTGTTTTTT. The encoded protein is CAAHFHGGELFF.

The chain couples TRBV28 to TRBJ2-7, with 10 bases that match TRBD2. The V gene's germline CDR1 is MDHEN and CDR2 SYDVKM. CDR3 length: 17 amino acids. V lost 3 bases to trimming and J lost 5 bases; unmatched junction nucleotides: 13. The CDR3 loop is CASSFLTPSGSLNEQYF. For the CDR3, the DNA is TGTGCCAGCAGTTTTCTCACCCCTAGCGGGAGTTTAAACGAGCAGTACTTC.

The gene calls are TRBV2 and TRBJ2-7, with 7 bases fitting TRBD1. Germline V gene lookup returns CDR1 SNHLY and CDR2 FYNNEI. The CDR3 consists of 15 residues. V was clipped by 6 bases and J by 3 bases; unmatched bases: 11. This chain's CDR3 is CASRGRQGIVYEQYF. CDR3 in DNA: TGTGCCAGCAGGGGAAGACAGGGCATCGTCTACGAGCAGTACTTC.

This chain uses TRBV9 with TRBJ2-6, with 13 positions matching TRBD2. The CDR3 covers 18 residues. Trimming removed 3 bases from V and 1 base from J; junction bases left unmatched: 4. CDR1 and CDR2 from the germline V gene are SGDLS and YYNGEE. The DNA for the CDR3 is TGTGCCAGCAGCGGGGGACTAGCGGGACTTTCTGGGGCCAACGTCCTGACTTTC. It encodes CASSGGLAGLSGANVLTF.

This clone was recorded once. The genes are TRBV4-3 and TRBJ1-1; no firm D call. The germline V gene has CDR1 LGHNA and CDR2 YSLEER. The V end was cut by 0 bases, the J end by 2 bases, with 10 bases between. This CDR3 region has 15 residues. CDR3 sequence (DNA): TGCGCCAGCAGCCAAGATATAAGGGCAAACACTGAAGCTTTCTTT. It encodes CASSQDIRANTEAFF.

About this clone itself: The conserved closing phenylalanine or tryptophan is absent in this CDR3, likely reflecting a read error. No DNA is shown, since the ends of the CDR3 on it are uncertain; the CDR3 is the one TCRdb lists. The genes are TRBV2 and TRBJ2-3. Germline V gene sequence: CDR1 SNHLY, CDR2 FYNNEI. The CDR3 is 8 residues long, ends included. The CDR3 protein is CASRGTFA.

This clone was counted between two and nine times. This chain links TRBV30 with TRBJ1-2; perhaps TRBD1 as D (6 bases). Germline CDR1 and CDR2: GTSNPN and SVGIG (reference sequence). V was pared by 3 bases and J by 4 bases, with 18 bases between. This CDR3 region has 15 residues. The CDR3 spells CAWSEQGGKLYGYTF. CDR3 sequence (DNA): TGTGCCTGGAGCGAACAGGGCGGTAAACTCTATGGCTACACCTTC. The full variable domain, its missing parts supplied by reference TRBV30 and TRBJ1-2, is SQTIHQWPATLVQPVGSPLSLECTVEGTSNPNLYWYRQAAGRGLQLLFYSVGIGQISSEVPQNLSASRPQDRQFILSSKKLLLSDSGFYLCAWSEQGGKLYGYTFGSGTRLTVV.

Concerning this clone: A read error may account for a junction end that differs from germline. Other DNA sequences within the sample encode an identical CDR3. CDR3 in DNA: TGCGCCAGCAGCGTAGGAATAGCCAAAAACATTCAGTACTTC. This gives the protein CASSVGIAKNIQYF. The chain uses TRBV9 and TRBJ2-4; no clear D gene. The length of the CDR3 is 14 residues. Germline lookup yields CDR1 SGDLS and CDR2 YYNGEE.

The J gene is TRBJ2-1, the V gene TRBV2, with 16 bases aligning to TRBD2. The ends lost 6 bases at V and 7 bases at J; junction bases unmatched: 15. CDR1 is SNHLY and CDR2 is FYNNEI in the germline V gene. The CDR3 totals 19 residues. The CDR3, as DNA: TGTGCCAGCAGAACCGGGACTAGCGGGAGGGCCGATTTCCAGAATGAGCAGTTCTTC. The encoded protein is CASRTGTSGRADFQNEQFF.

The chain carries TRBV6-6 and TRBJ1-5; D is ambiguous. V was cut by 0 bases and J by 0 bases, with 9 bases left in between. The germline V gene encodes CDR1 MNHNY and CDR2 SVGAGI (reference sequence). The CDR3 sequence is 16 residues long. The CDR3 DNA reads TGTGCCAGCAGTTACTCAAACTTTTATAGCAATCAGCCCCAGCATTTT. It encodes CASSYSNFYSNQPQHF.

The J gene is TRBJ2-7, the V gene TRBV7-2; 7 bases agree with TRBD1. The CDR3 sequence is 14 residues long. CDR1 and CDR2 (germline): SGHTA, FQGNSA. V dropped 4 bases and J dropped 2; count of bases not matched to a gene: 5. The chain's CDR3 is CASSYLDRAYEQYF. Here the CDR3 DNA reads TGTGCCAGCAGCTACCTTGACAGGGCCTACGAGCAGTACTTC.

V gene TRBV11-2 combines with J gene TRBJ2-7; TRBD2 aligns across 8 bases. V was clipped by 5 bases and J by 5 bases; unmatched bases: 14. Per germline, CDR1 SGHAT and CDR2 FQNNGV. The CDR3 is 16 amino acids. The CDR3: CASSGGWEREMDEQYF. In nucleotides, the CDR3 is TGTGCCAGCAGCGGGGGGTGGGAGCGGGAGATGGACGAGCAGTACTTC.

This chain joins TRBV7-2 and TRBJ1-1; 9 nucleotides line up with TRBD1. The CDR3 consists of 15 residues. CDR1 is SGHTA and CDR2 is FQGNSA in the germline V gene. J gave up 1 base and V 4 bases, and 4 bases lay outside the gene matches. The CDR3 nucleotides are TGTGCCAGCAGCTCCGGGACAGGGTGGAACACTGAAGCTTTCTTT. Translating gives CASSSGTGWNTEAFF.

This clone was seen only once. The rearrangement joins TRBV7-9 to TRBJ1-2, with 8 nucleotides matching TRBD1. V shed 8 bases and J 3 bases; nucleotides not matched to a gene: 8. The CDR3 loop spans 14 amino acids. Germline V gives CDR1 SEHNR, CDR2 FQNEAQ (reference sequence). The chain's CDR3 is CASGPGQVHYGYTF. The CDR3 nucleotides read TGTGCCAGCGGCCCGGGACAGGTGCACTATGGCTACACCTTC.

Written as DNA, the CDR3 is TGCAGCGTTAGGACTCTTTTTCGGGCATACTACGAGCAGTACTTC. It encodes CSVRTLFRAYYEQYF. The J gene is TRBJ2-7, the V gene TRBV29-1; D possibly corresponds to TRBD2 (5 bases). Germline CDR1 and CDR2: SQVTM and ANQGSEA. V was cut by 5 bases and J by 3 bases, with 20 bases left in between. This CDR3 has 15 amino acids.

The chain joins TRBV5-4 to TRBJ2-7; 10 bases line up with TRBD1. Germline V gene lookup returns CDR1 SGHNT and CDR2 YYREEE (reference sequence). Germline trimming cut 3 bases from V and 5 bases from J; bases unmatched to any gene: 5. The CDR3 has 14 amino acids. CDR3 in DNA: TGTGCCAGCAGCTGGGGGGACAGGGGTAACGAGCAGTACTTC. Translated: CASSWGDRGNEQYF.

The gene calls are TRBV7-3 and TRBJ2-7, with TRBD1 matching over 8 bases. Germline CDR1 reads SGHTA; CDR2 reads FQGTGA. J gave up 2 bases and V 3 bases, and 3 bases lay outside the gene matches. The CDR3 covers 14 residues. The CDR3 is CASSFTGGTYEQYF. The DNA for the CDR3 is TGTGCCAGCAGCTTTACAGGGGGTACCTACGAGCAGTACTTC.

The chain employs TRBV9 and TRBJ2-3, with D tentatively TRBD2 (5 bases). The V and J ends lost 4 bases and 4 bases respectively, with 19 bases between them. The CDR3 loop spans 16 amino acids. In germline, CDR1 is SGDLS, CDR2 YYNGEE. The CDR3 loop reads CASSRYLQGGADTQYF. The DNA of the CDR3 is TGTGCCAGCAGCCGCTATTTGCAAGGAGGAGCAGATACGCAGTATTTT.

The rearrangement links TRBV6-6 to TRBJ2-5, with a weak D call TRBD1 (5 bases). There are 15 residues in the CDR3. Germline V gene lookup returns CDR1 MNHNY and CDR2 SVGAGI (reference sequence). V lost 0 bases and J 4 bases, leaving 12 bases between the germline ends. CDR3 residues: CASSYSSGSGETQYF. Written as DNA, the CDR3 is TGTGCCAGCAGTTACTCTTCAGGGTCTGGAGAGACCCAGTACTTC.

This sequence joins TRBV28 and TRBJ2-7; D may match TRBD1 or TRBD2 (5 bases each). In germline, CDR1 is MDHEN, CDR2 SYDVKM. This CDR3 has 13 amino acids. V lost 5 bases and J 2 bases, leaving 10 bases between the germline ends. The CDR3: CASSPGRTYEQYF. In DNA, the CDR3 is TGTGCCAGCAGTCCGGGACGGACCTACGAGCAGTACTTC.

The chain has TRBV27 and TRBJ2-5; D is ambiguous. This CDR3 spans 15 amino acids. The ends were cut back, 1 base at V and 1 base at J, with 10 bases in the middle. Germline CDR1 and CDR2: MNHEY and SMNVEV (reference sequence). The CDR3 DNA sequence: TGTGCCAGCAGTTTATTCTCCCCTCCCCAAGAGACCCAGTACTTC. Encoded protein: CASSLFSPPQETQYF.

This rearrangement joins TRBV4-3 to TRBJ2-1, with 12 bases aligning to TRBD2. Trimming at V came to 3 bases and at J to 8 bases, leaving 8 bases not matched to a gene. The CDR3 length is 16 residues. Germline CDR1 reads LGHNA; CDR2 reads YSLEER. The CDR3 sequence: CASSQATSGSIYEQFF. Written as DNA, the CDR3 is TGCGCCAGCAGCCAGGCGACTAGCGGGAGCATATATGAGCAGTTCTTC.

This chain connects TRBV5-1 to TRBJ1-1; D uncertain. V lost 1 base and J 2 bases, leaving 9 bases between the germline ends. Germline V lookup: CDR1 SGHRS, CDR2 YFSETQ. The CDR3 consists of 14 residues. The CDR3 spells CASSLKEVNTEAFF. The CDR3 DNA reads as TGCGCCAGCAGCTTGAAAGAGGTAAACACTGAAGCTTTCTTT. Full variable domain (remainder filled in from reference TRBV5-1 and TRBJ1-1): KAGVTQTPRYLIKTRGQQVTLSCSPISGHRSVSWYQQTPGQGLQFLFEYFSETQRNKGNFPGRFSGRQFSNSRSEMNVSTLELGDSALYLCASSLKEVNTEAFFGQGTRLTVV.

The rearrangement links TRBV9 to TRBJ1-2; no clear D gene. Deletions cut 0 bases from V and 6 bases from J, with 6 bases between. Germline V CDR1 and CDR2: SGDLS, YYNGEE. This CDR3 spans 12 amino acids. In nucleotides, the CDR3 is TGTGCCAGCAGCGTAGGAGCCGATGGCTACACCTTC. It translates to CASSVGADGYTF.

The CDR3, as DNA: TGTGCCAGCAGCTTGGAATCTCGGGAGGGGTACGAGCAGTACTTC. This gives the protein CASSLESREGYEQYF. The chain is built from TRBV5-5 and TRBJ2-7; 8 nucleotides align to TRBD2. The CDR3 is 15 amino acids. V gave up 0 bases and J gave up 4 bases; unmatched junction bases: 6. Germline CDR1 reads SGHKS; CDR2 reads YYEKEE (reference sequence).

The rearrangement joins TRBV7-2 to TRBJ1-1; tentative D call: TRBD1 (5 bases). Looked up from germline, CDR1 is SGHTA and CDR2 is FQGNSA. The ends were cut back, 5 bases at V and 1 base at J, with 11 bases in the middle. The CDR3 length is 14 residues. As DNA, the CDR3 is TGTGCCAGCAGCCCCGGGGGGTGGAACACTGAAGCTTTCTTT. Translated: CASSPGGWNTEAFF.